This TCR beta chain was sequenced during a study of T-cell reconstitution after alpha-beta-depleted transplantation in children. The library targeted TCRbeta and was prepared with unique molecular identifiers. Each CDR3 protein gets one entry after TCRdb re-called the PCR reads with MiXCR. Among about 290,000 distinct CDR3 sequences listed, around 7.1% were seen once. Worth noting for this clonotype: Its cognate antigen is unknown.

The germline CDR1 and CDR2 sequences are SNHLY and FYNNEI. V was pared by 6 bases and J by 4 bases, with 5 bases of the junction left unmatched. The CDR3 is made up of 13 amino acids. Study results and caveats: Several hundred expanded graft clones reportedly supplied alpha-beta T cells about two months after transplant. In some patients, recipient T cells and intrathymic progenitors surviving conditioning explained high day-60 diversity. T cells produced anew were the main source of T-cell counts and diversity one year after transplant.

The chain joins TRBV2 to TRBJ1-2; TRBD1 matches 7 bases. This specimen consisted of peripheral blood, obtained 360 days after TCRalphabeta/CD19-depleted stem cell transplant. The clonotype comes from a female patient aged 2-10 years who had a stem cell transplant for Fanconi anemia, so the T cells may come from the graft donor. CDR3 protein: CASRAQGIYGYTF. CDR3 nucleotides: TGTGCCAGCAGAGCACAGGGGATCTATGGCTACACCTTC.